This is a list of T cell receptor beta chains from one sample in a study of T cell responses to AZD1222 COVID-19 vaccine. TCRdb keeps only in-frame clones here, not all; method: immunoSEQ multiplex PCR. The table lists more than 100,000 clones, almost 95% of them singletons. The starting material was peripheral blood, obtained on day 0 of AZD1222 vaccination. These receptors all stem from an adult in good health. Each CDR3 is given with its conserved first and last residue. The D gene is left open where the match is weak. The listing skips clone size in some rows; elsewhere it reads once, few, many or a size class.

TRBJ1-4 NA NA TRBV19 CASSARTMAEEKLFF TGTGCCAGTAGTGCTAGGACAATGGCGGAGGAAAAACTGTTTTTT
TRBJ2-1 NA TRBD2 TRBV4-3 CASSQDNGGSYNEQFF TGCGCCAGCAGCCAAGATAACGGGGGGTCCTACAATGAGCAGTTCTTC
TRBJ2-3 NA NA TRBV4-1 CASSSRHLRQGDTQYF TGCGCCAGCAGCTCCCGACACCTTAGACAAGGGGATACGCAGTATTTT
TRBJ1-3 few NA TRBV2 CASTHPPVTIYF TGTGCCAGCACCCACCCCCCCGTCACCATATATTTT
TRBJ1-5 few NA TRBV19 CASSGGFGRTNQPQHF TGTGCCAGTAGCGGAGGGTTTGGGCGCACCAATCAGCCCCAGCATTTT
TRBJ1-5 NA NA TRBV12-5 CASGLVLSSVKSYSNQPQHF TGTGCTAGTGGTTTGGTACTTAGCTCAGTCAAGTCTTATAGCAATCAGCCCCAGCATTTT
TRBJ1-4 few TRBD1 TRBV9 CASSAAGQGNEKLFF TGTGCCAGCAGCGCCGCTGGACAGGGTAATGAAAAACTGTTTTTT
TRBJ2-3 NA NA TRBV12-3/TRBV12-4 CASSLEPDTQYF TGTGCCAGCAGTTTGGAACCAGATACGCAGTATTTT
TRBJ1-2 NA TRBD1 TRBV6-5 CASRRPDREAGYTF TGTGCCAGCAGGCGTCCGGACAGGGAAGCAGGCTACACCTTC
TRBJ1-1 NA NA TRBV7-2 CASSLVFVLNTEAFF TGTGCCAGCAGCTTAGTTTTCGTCCTGAACACTGAAGCTTTCTTT
TRBJ2-3 NA NA TRBV5-1 CASSLGKDTQYF TGCGCCAGCAGCTTGGGGAAAGATACGCAGTATTTT
TRBJ2-1 NA NA TRBV29-1 CSVATGSSYNEQFF TGCAGCGTCGCTACAGGGAGCTCCTACAATGAGCAGTTCTTC
TRBJ1-1 NA NA TRBV10-3 CAIGRDGDTEAFF TGTGCCATCGGGAGGGATGGGGACACTGAAGCTTTCTTT
TRBJ1-2 NA NA TRBV10-1 CASSDGAGYTF TGCGCCAGCAGTGACGGGGCTGGCTACACCTTC
TRBJ1-5 once TRBD1 TRBV2 CASTATGGAGQPQHF TGTGCCAGCACCGCGACAGGGGGCGCGGGGCAGCCCCAGCATTTT
TRBJ2-1 once TRBD2 TRBV11-3 CASSSLAGVGYNEQFF TGTGCCAGCAGCTCGCTAGCGGGAGTGGGCTACAATGAGCAGTTCTTC
TRBJ1-2 NA NA TRBV3-1/TRBV3-2 CASSPSEGSNGYTF TGTGCCAGCAGCCCCTCAGAGGGGTCCAATGGCTACACCTTC
TRBJ1-6 NA NA TRBV11-1 CASSPPPVSPLHF TGTGCCAGCAGCCCGCCCCCGGTCTCACCCCTCCACTTT
TRBJ2-6 NA NA TRBV24-1 CATSDTAGSPGANVLTF TGTGCCACCAGTGATACCGCGGGGTCGCCTGGGGCCAACGTCCTGACTTTC
TRBJ1-5 NA NA TRBV30 CACSTGISGQPQHF TGTGCCTGCTCTACAGGGATTTCTGGACAGCCCCAGCATTTT
TRBJ1-1 NA NA TRBV3-1/TRBV3-2 CASSQETVNTEAFF TGTGCCAGCAGCCAAGAGACAGTTAACACTGAAGCTTTCTTT
TRBJ2-5 NA NA TRBV3-1/TRBV3-2 CATAYRVYQETQYF TGTGCCACCGCCTACAGGGTATACCAAGAGACCCAGTACTTC
TRBJ1-5 NA TRBD1 TRBV19 CASSMGGQGNYQPQHF TGTGCCAGTAGTATGGGTGGACAGGGGAATTATCAGCCCCAGCATTTT
TRBJ2-1 NA NA TRBV2 CASSLGPRGHEQFF TGTGCCAGCAGTTTGGGTCCAAGGGGACATGAGCAGTTCTTC
TRBJ2-6 NA NA TRBV9 CASSGGVAGANVLTF TGTGCCAGCAGCGGAGGGGTAGCTGGGGCCAACGTCCTGACTTTC
TRBJ1-2 NA NA TRBV7-2 CASSLGLGYEGVYGYTF TGTGCCAGCAGCTTGGGCCTGGGTTACGAGGGAGTGTATGGCTACACCTTC
TRBJ1-1 NA NA TRBV12-3/TRBV12-4 CASSPPGGAEAFF TGTGCCAGCAGCCCACCCGGGGGAGCTGAAGCTTTCTTT
TRBJ1-1 once NA TRBV5-1 CASSLLAGLRTEAFF TGCGCCAGCAGCTTGTTAGCAGGGTTGAGGACTGAAGCTTTCTTT
TRBJ2-7 NA TRBD2 TRBV28 CASSPQGGFYNEQYF TGTGCCAGCAGTCCCCAGGGAGGGTTTTACAACGAGCAGTACTTC
TRBJ2-1 once TRBD2 TRBV24-1 CATSDSKLAGVEQFF TGTGCCACCAGTGATTCTAAGCTAGCGGGAGTTGAGCAGTTCTTC
TRBJ1-6 NA NA TRBV29-1 CSVATRDGPNSPLHF TGCAGCGTTGCTACACGGGACGGTCCCAATAGTCCCCTCCACTTT
TRBJ2-7 NA NA TRBV7-8 CASSPRGSSYEQYF TGTGCCAGCAGCCCCCGGGGGAGCTCCTACGAGCAGTACTTC
TRBJ2-5 once TRBD1 TRBV5-1 CASSLALDRQETQYF TGCGCCAGCAGCTTGGCCTTGGACAGGCAAGAGACCCAGTACTTC
TRBJ2-3 few NA TRBV11-3 CASSLSLVTDTQYF TGTGCCAGCAGCTTATCGCTAGTTACAGATACGCAGTATTTT
TRBJ1-6 NA TRBD1 TRBV7-9 CASSLGQGVPGSPLHF TGTGCCAGCAGCTTAGGCCAGGGGGTACCTGGTTCACCCCTCCACTTT
TRBJ1-2 NA TRBD1 TRBV10-3 CAISAGGVYGYTF TGTGCCATCAGTGCAGGGGGGGTCTATGGCTACACCTTC
TRBJ2-1 NA NA TRBV3-1/TRBV3-2 CASSEARGSYNEQFF TGTGCCAGCAGCGAGGCCAGGGGCTCCTACAATGAGCAGTTCTTC
TRBJ2-3 NA TRBD2 TRBV7-3 CASSSDGTSGADTQYF TGTGCCAGCAGCAGCGACGGGACTAGCGGGGCAGATACGCAGTATTTT
TRBJ1-3 NA NA TRBV3-1/TRBV3-2 CASSQDGAPGVLGSGNTIYF TGTGCCAGCAGCCAAGATGGGGCCCCGGGGGTATTAGGGTCTGGAAACACCATATATTTT
TRBJ1-2 NA NA TRBV2 CASSETLTGYGYTF TGTGCCAGCAGTGAAACTCTTACGGGCTATGGCTACACCTTC
TRBJ1-2 NA NA TRBV3-1/TRBV3-2 CASSREGRWEYGYTF TGTGCCAGCAGCCGCGAGGGACGGTGGGAATATGGCTACACCTTC
TRBJ2-3 once NA TRBV21-1 CASSHADRGGTDTQYF TGTGCCAGCAGCCATGCCGACAGGGGTGGCACAGATACGCAGTATTTT
TRBJ1-2 NA TRBD1 TRBV4-1 CASSRTGTGSGYTF TGCGCCAGCAGCCGCACCGGGACAGGGAGTGGCTACACCTTC
TRBJ2-5 once TRBD2 TRBV7-2 CASSLITSGETQYF TGTGCCAGCAGTTTGATCACTAGCGGGGAGACCCAGTACTTC